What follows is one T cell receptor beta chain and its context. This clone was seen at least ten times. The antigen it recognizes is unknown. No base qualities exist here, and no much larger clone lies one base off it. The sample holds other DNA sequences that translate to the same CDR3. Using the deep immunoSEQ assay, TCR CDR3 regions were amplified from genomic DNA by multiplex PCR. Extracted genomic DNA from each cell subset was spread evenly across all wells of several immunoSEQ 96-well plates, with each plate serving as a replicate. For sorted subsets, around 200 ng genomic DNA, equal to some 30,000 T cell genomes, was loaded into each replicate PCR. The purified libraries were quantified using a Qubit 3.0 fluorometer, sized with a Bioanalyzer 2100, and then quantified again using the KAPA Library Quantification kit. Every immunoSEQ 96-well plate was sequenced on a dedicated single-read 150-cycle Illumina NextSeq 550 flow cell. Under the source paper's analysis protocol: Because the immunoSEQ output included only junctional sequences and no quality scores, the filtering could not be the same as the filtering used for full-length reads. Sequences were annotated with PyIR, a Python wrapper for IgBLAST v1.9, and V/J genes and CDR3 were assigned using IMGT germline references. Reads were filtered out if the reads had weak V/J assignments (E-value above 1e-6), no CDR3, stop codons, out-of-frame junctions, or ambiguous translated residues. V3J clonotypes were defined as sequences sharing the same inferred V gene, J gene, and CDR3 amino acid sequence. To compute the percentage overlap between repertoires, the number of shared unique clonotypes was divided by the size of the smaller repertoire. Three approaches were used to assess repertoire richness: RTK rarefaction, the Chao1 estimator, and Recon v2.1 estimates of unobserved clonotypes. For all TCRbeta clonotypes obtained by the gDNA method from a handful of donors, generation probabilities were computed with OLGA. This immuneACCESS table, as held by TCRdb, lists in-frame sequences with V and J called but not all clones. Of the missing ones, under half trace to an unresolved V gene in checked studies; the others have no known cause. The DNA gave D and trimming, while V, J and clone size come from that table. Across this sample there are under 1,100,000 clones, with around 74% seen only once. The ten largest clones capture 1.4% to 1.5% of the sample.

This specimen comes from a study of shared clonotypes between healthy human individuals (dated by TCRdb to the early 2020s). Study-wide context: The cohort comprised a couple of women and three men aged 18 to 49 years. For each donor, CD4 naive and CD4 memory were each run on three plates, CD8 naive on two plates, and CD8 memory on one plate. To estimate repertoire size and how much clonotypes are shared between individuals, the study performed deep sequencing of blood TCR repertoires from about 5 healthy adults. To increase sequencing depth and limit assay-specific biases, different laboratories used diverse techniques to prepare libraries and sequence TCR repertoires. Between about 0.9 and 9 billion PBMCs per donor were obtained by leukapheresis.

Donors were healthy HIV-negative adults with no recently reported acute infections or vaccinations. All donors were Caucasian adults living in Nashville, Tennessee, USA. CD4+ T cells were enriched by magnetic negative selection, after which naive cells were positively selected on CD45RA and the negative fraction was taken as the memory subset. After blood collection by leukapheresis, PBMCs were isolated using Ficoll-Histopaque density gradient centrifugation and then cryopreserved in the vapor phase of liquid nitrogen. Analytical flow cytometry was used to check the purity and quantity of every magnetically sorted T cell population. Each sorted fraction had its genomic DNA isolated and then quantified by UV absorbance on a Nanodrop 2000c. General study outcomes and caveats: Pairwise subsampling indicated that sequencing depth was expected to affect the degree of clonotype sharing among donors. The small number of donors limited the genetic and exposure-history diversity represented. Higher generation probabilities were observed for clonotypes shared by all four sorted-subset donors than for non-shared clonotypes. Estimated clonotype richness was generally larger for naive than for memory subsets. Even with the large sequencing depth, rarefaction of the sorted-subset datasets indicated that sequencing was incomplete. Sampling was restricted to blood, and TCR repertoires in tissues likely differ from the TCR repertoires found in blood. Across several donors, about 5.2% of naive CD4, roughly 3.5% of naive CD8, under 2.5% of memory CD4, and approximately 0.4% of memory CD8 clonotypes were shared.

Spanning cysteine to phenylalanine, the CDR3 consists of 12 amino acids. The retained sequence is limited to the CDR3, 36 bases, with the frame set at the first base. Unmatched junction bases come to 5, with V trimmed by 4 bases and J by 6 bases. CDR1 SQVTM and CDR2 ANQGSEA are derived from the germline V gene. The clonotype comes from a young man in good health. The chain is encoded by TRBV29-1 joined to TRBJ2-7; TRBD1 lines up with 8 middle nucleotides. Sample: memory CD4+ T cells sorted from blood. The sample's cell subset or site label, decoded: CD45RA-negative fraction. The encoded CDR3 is CSVAGQGGEQYF. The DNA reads TGCAGCGTTGCCGGACAGGGCGGCGAGCAGTACTTC.